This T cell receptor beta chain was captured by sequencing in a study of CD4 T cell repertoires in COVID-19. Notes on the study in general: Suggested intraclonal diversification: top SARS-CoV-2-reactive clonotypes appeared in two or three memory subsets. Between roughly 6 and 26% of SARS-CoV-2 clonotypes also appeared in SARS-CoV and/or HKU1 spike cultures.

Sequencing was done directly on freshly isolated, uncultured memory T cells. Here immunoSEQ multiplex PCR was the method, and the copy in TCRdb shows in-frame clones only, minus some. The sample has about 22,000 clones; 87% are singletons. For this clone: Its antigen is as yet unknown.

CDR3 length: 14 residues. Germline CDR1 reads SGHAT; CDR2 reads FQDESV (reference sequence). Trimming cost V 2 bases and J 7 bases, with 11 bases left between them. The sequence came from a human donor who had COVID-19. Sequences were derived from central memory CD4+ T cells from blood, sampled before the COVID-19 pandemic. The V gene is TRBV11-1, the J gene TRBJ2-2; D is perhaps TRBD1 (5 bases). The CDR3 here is CASSLLVGDGELFF. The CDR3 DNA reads TGTGCCAGCAGCTTACTCGTAGGGGACGGGGAGCTGTTTTTT.